A single sample is the source of the 10 T cell receptor beta chains below, sequenced in a study of blood T cell repertoires in COVID-19. Here immunoSEQ multiplex PCR was the method, and the copy in TCRdb shows in-frame clones only, minus some. The data show around 100,000 clones, 89% seen once. Sequenced input: peripheral blood. These receptors came from a woman aged 55-69 years with acute or convalescent COVID-19.

The chain carries TRBV28 and TRBJ1-1; TRBD1 matches at 7 bases. Looked up from germline, CDR1 is MDHEN and CDR2 is SYDVKM. The CDR3 contains 13 residues. V trimming: 6 bases; J trimming: 4 bases; junction bases outside the gene matches: 5. The CDR3 here is CASSHTGVTEAFF. In DNA form, the CDR3 reads TGTGCCAGCAGCCACACAGGGGTCACTGAAGCTTTCTTT.

V and J are TRBV14 and TRBJ1-2, with 7 positions matching TRBD1. The CDR3 extends over 16 amino acids. Per the germline V gene, CDR1 is SGHDN and CDR2 is FVKESK. The junction had 6 bases not matched to a gene; V was cut back by 0 bases and J by 2 bases. This CDR3 is CASSQDRDRENYGYTF. For the CDR3, the DNA is TGTGCCAGCAGCCAAGATCGGGACAGAGAGAACTATGGCTACACCTTC.

CDR3 amino acids: CASSSRLAGVGEQYF. DNA of the CDR3: TGTGCCAGCAGTTCCCGACTAGCGGGAGTCGGCGAGCAGTACTTC. J is TRBJ2-7 and V is TRBV28; 12 bases match TRBD2. Germline-derived CDR1 and CDR2 are MDHEN and SYDVKM. V lost 4 bases to trimming and J lost 6 bases; unmatched junction nucleotides: 7. The CDR3 contains 15 residues.

V is TRBV5-1 and J is TRBJ1-1; tentatively, D is TRBD1 (5 bases). The CDR3 loop spans 14 amino acids. V was cut by 0 bases and J by 1 base, with 7 bases left in between. CDR1 and CDR2 (germline): SGHRS, YFSETQ. The CDR3: CASSLVQGNTEAFF. The CDR3 DNA sequence: TGCGCCAGCAGCTTGGTCCAGGGGAACACTGAAGCTTTCTTT.

The chain has TRBV5-1 and TRBJ1-1; TRBD1 agrees at 8 bases. With 0 bases clipped from V and 5 bases from J, the junction kept 3 bases outside the gene matches. The CDR3 has 14 residues. The germline V gene has CDR1 SGHRS and CDR2 YFSETQ. The CDR3, as DNA: TGCGCCAGCAGCTTGGGGCAGGGGGCAACTGAAGCTTTCTTT. Its translation is CASSLGQGATEAFF.

The chain links TRBV2 to TRBJ1-5; D is undetermined. The CDR3 extends over 13 amino acids. V was pared by 6 bases and J by 0 bases, with 6 bases between. Germline-derived CDR1 and CDR2 are SNHLY and FYNNEI. The CDR3 DNA reads TGTGCCAGCAGATCCCGTAGCAATCAGCCCCAGCATTTT. This codes for CASRSRSNQPQHF.

This rearrangement joins TRBV19 to TRBJ2-1, with TRBD2 identical over 13 bases. Looked up from germline, CDR1 is LNHDA and CDR2 is SQIVND (reference sequence). J was trimmed by 9 bases and V by 4 bases; bases with no gene match: 3. The CDR3 is 14 residues long. The CDR3 loop reads CASSRTSGSSEQFF. The CDR3, as DNA: TGTGCCAGTAGTAGGACTAGCGGGAGTTCTGAGCAGTTCTTC.

This chain connects TRBV18 to TRBJ1-1; possibly TRBD1 for D (5 bases). V lost 1 base, J lost 1 base, and 7 bases lay in between. The CDR3 runs to 14 residues. Germline-derived CDR1 and CDR2 are KGHSH and LQKENI. The CDR3 reads CASSPQGQNTEAFF. CDR3 coding DNA: TGTGCCAGCTCACCACAAGGACAGAACACTGAAGCTTTCTTT.

The chain couples TRBV24-1 to TRBJ2-7, with TRBD1 identical over 7 bases. The CDR3 spans 16 residues. Germline values: CDR1 KGHDR, CDR2 SFDVKD. With 5 bases clipped from V and 0 bases from J, the junction kept 9 bases outside the gene matches. This CDR3 is CATSVLDRALSYEQYF. For the CDR3, the DNA is TGTGCCACCAGTGTTCTCGACAGGGCACTCTCCTACGAGCAGTACTTC.

This chain links TRBV19 with TRBJ2-2; D might be TRBD1 (9 bases). V shed 9 bases and J shed 5 bases, with 19 bases lying between them. The CDR3 runs 15 residues. CDR1 and CDR2 from the germline V gene are LNHDA and SQIVND (reference sequence). Here the CDR3 DNA reads TGTGCCAGCGCGGGGGGACAGGGTTGGACCGGGGAGCTGTTTTTT. Protein: CASAGGQGWTGELFF.